Below, 24 T cell receptor beta chains from the same sample are listed, as sequenced in a study of shared clonotypes between healthy human individuals. The method was immunoSEQ multiplex PCR; TCRdb's version includes in-frame clones alone and lacks a portion of them. Among around 1.9 million clones listed, approximately 92% were seen once. CD45RO-negative, CCR7-selected cells formed the naive CD8 fraction, which excluded terminally differentiated effector memory CD45RA+ cells. The sample was naive CD8+ T cells from PBMCs. These receptors originate from a man aged 18 to 30 in good health. Some clones in this sample may be carry-over from other donors' samples.

The rearrangement links TRBV7-9 to TRBJ1-2, with 8 nucleotides matching TRBD1. After removal of 5 bases from V and 4 bases from J, the junction contained 6 bases not matched to a gene. CDR1 and CDR2 (germline): SEHNR, FQNEAQ (reference sequence). The CDR3 is 14 amino acids. CDR3 bases: TGTGCCAGCAGCCCCGCAGGGGGCGGCTATGGCTACACCTTC. Amino acid sequence: CASSPAGGGYGYTF.

As to this clone: At the DNA level, this CDR3 is encoded by other sequences in the same sample as well. The V and J genes are TRBV7-6 and TRBJ2-1, with D unclear. The V end lost 1 base, the J end lost 7 bases, and 5 bases lay between the germline ends. This CDR3 has 12 amino acids. Germline CDR1 and CDR2: SGHVS and FNYEAQ. CDR3 bases: TGTGCCAGCAGCTTAGTAGGGAATGAGCAGTTCTTC. Translating it yields CASSLVGNEQFF.

This clone was counted only a few times. The sample holds other DNA sequences that translate to the same CDR3. DNA of the CDR3: TGTGCCAGTAGTATCTACACTGAAGCTTTCTTT. It is translated as CASSIYTEAFF. V gene TRBV19 combines with J gene TRBJ1-1, with no clear D. The germline V gene encodes CDR1 LNHDA and CDR2 SQIVND (reference sequence). The CDR3 covers 11 residues. The germline V and J ends were trimmed by 3 bases and 3 bases, with 2 bases remaining between them.

The V gene is TRBV9, the J gene TRBJ2-3; TRBD1 matches at 8 bases. This CDR3 has 17 residues. Germline assignment: CDR1 SGDLS and CDR2 YYNGEE. V dropped 0 bases and J dropped 4; count of bases not matched to a gene: 10. CDR3 sequence reads: CASSVGSGTGLPDTQYF. As DNA, the CDR3 is TGTGCCAGCAGCGTAGGTTCTGGGACAGGTTTACCAGATACGCAGTATTTT. Based on the CDR3 plus reference TRBV9 and TRBJ2-3, the full variable domain is DSGVTQTPKHLITATGQRVTLRCSPRSGDLSVYWYQQSLDQGLQFLIQYYNGEERAKGNILERFSAQQFPDLHSELNLSSLELGDSALYFCASSVGSGTGLPDTQYFGPGTRLTVL.

The chain links TRBV20-1 to TRBJ2-1, with D perhaps TRBD1 (6 bases). Germline V gene data show CDR1 as DFQATT and CDR2 as SNEGSKA (reference sequence). V lost 1 base, J lost 16 bases, and 14 bases lay in between. CDR3 size: 11 residues. The DNA of the CDR3 is TGCAGTGCTAGAGGGGGGCTCGGGCAATTCTTC. Translation: CSARGGLGQFF.

The chain carries TRBV29-1 and TRBJ2-2; D ambiguous. The V end lost 7 bases, the J end lost 6 bases, and 12 bases lay between the germline ends. This CDR3 comprises 12 residues. Germline-derived CDR1 and CDR2 are SQVTM and ANQGSEA. CDR3 DNA: TGCAGCGCCCTCGGCGTGGCCGGGGAGCTGTTTTTT. It specifies CSALGVAGELFF.

The rearrangement joins TRBV28 to TRBJ1-5; 8 bases fit TRBD1. V gave up 10 bases and J gave up 8 bases; unmatched junction bases: 16. The CDR3 sequence is 15 residues long. The germline gives CDR1 MDHEN, CDR2 SYDVKM. The CDR3 DNA reads as TGTGCCACCGCCGCGGGGGGCAGGGGGCGGGAGCCCCAGCATTTT. Its protein is CATAAGGRGREPQHF.

The CDR3 sequence: CASSVVNWGNQPQHF. The CDR3 bases are TGTGCCAGCAGCGTAGTTAATTGGGGGAATCAGCCCCAGCATTTT. The chain couples TRBV9 to TRBJ1-5; possible D gene TRBD1, 5 bases. Looked up from germline, CDR1 is SGDLS and CDR2 is YYNGEE. V was trimmed by 0 bases and J by 4 bases, leaving 11 bases between them. The CDR3 has 15 amino acids.

This CDR3 is CASSESGTGWDEQYF. The DNA of the CDR3 is TGTGCCAGCAGTGAATCAGGGACAGGGTGGGACGAGCAGTACTTC. This chain joins TRBV25-1 and TRBJ2-7; 9 nucleotides agree with TRBD1. Losses at the gene ends were 1 base for V and 5 bases for J; bases not matched to a gene: 6. This CDR3 comprises 15 residues. Germline V CDR1 and CDR2: MGHDK, SYGVNS.

Of note for this clone: Different DNA sequences within this sample yield the same CDR3. The chain couples TRBV7-9 to TRBJ2-2; D is possibly TRBD2 (6 bases). The CDR3 runs 13 residues. Between the trimmed V and J ends, which lost 3 bases and 5 bases, there was a span of 7 bases. Germline CDR1 and CDR2: SEHNR and FQNEAQ (reference sequence). The CDR3 DNA sequence: TGTGCCAGCAGCTTCGCGGGAACCGGGGAGCTGTTTTTT. Translation: CASSFAGTGELFF.

The chain is built from TRBV2 and TRBJ2-2; no definite D call. Germline V gives CDR1 SNHLY, CDR2 FYNNEI. The CDR3 has 13 residues. Trimming removed 3 bases from V and 4 bases from J, with 6 bases in between. The CDR3 nucleotides read TGTGCCAGCAGTGAGTGGGGCACCGGGGAGCTGTTTTTT. It encodes CASSEWGTGELFF.

V and J are TRBV7-9 and TRBJ2-2; D is possibly TRBD2 (5 bases). Trimming took 5 bases from V and 2 from J, leaving 18 bases between them. This CDR3 is built from 17 residues. Germline V gene lookup returns CDR1 SEHNR and CDR2 FQNEAQ (reference sequence). The CDR3 spells CASSPPGVRFNTGELFF. CDR3 sequence (DNA): TGTGCCAGCAGCCCTCCCGGGGTTCGCTTTAACACCGGGGAGCTGTTTTTT.

This rearrangement joins TRBV15 to TRBJ2-7, with D possibly TRBD2 on 5 matching bases. The V end lost 5 bases, the J end lost 4 bases, and 12 bases lay between the germline ends. Germline V gene lookup returns CDR1 LNHNV and CDR2 YYDKDF (reference sequence). This CDR3 spans 13 amino acids. The CDR3 here is CATSEGETYEQYF. The DNA of the CDR3 is TGTGCCACCAGCGAGGGTGAGACTTACGAGCAGTACTTC.

This chain links TRBV15 with TRBJ1-1; D is unresolved. CDR1 is LNHNV, CDR2 YYDKDF, per germline (reference sequence). V lost 1 base to trimming and J lost 2 bases, with 2 bases between them. The CDR3 has 12 amino acids. CDR3 sequence: CATSRVNTEAFF. In DNA, the CDR3 is TGTGCCACCAGCAGAGTAAACACTGAAGCTTTCTTT.

Only a few counts were recorded for this clone. This sequence joins TRBV28 and TRBJ1-1; D is unclear. Trimming cost V 6 bases and J 6 bases, with 14 bases left between them. From germline, CDR1 is MDHEN and CDR2 SYDVKM. The CDR3 has 13 residues. In DNA form, the CDR3 reads TGTGCCAGCAGGTCGGACCGGGTCTCTGAAGCTTTCTTT. Residues: CASRSDRVSEAFF.

The V gene is TRBV14, the J gene TRBJ2-5; 12 nucleotides align to TRBD2. Germline CDR1 and CDR2: SGHDN and FVKESK. V lost 1 base and J lost 0; bases outside the gene matches: 0. The CDR3 sequence is 16 residues long. CDR3 sequence (DNA): TGTGCCAGCAGCCAAGGGACTAGCGGGGACCAAGAGACCCAGTACTTC. This encodes CASSQGTSGDQETQYF.

This chain links TRBV28 with TRBJ1-2, with unresolved D. Per the germline V gene, CDR1 is MDHEN and CDR2 is SYDVKM. The CDR3 length is 16 residues. The ends were cut back, 3 bases at V and 5 bases at J, with 19 bases in the middle. The CDR3 DNA reads as TGTGCCAGCAGTTTTGATAGAGGTGGAGAACTTTATGGCTACACCTTC. Translating gives CASSFDRGGELYGYTF.

V is TRBV6-5 and J is TRBJ2-7; D is perhaps TRBD1 (7 bases). The CDR3 extends over 15 amino acids. In germline, CDR1 is MNHEY, CDR2 SVGAGI. Trimming cost V 2 bases and J 3 bases, with 14 bases left between them. The CDR3 protein is CASSYGQGGNYEQYF. The CDR3 DNA is TGTGCCAGCAGTTACGGCCAGGGGGGAAACTACGAGCAGTACTTC.

The chain recombines TRBV7-9 with TRBJ1-4, with a weak D call TRBD1 (5 bases). This CDR3 has 16 amino acids. Per germline, CDR1 SEHNR and CDR2 FQNEAQ (reference sequence). The V end was cut by 4 bases, the J end by 3 bases, with 15 bases between. CDR3 bases: TGTGCCAGCAGCTCACTGCAGGAGGGACCTAATGAAAAACTGTTTTTT. Residues: CASSSLQEGPNEKLFF.

With regard to this clone: The identical CDR3 is also encoded by other nucleotide sequences in the sample. The J gene is TRBJ1-5, the V gene TRBV27, with 9 nucleotides matching TRBD1. Germline CDR1 and CDR2: MNHEY and SMNVEV (reference sequence). With V trimmed by 6 bases and J by 4 bases, 7 bases remained unmatched. The CDR3 is made up of 15 amino acids. The CDR3 protein is CASSPGTGRNQPQHF. The CDR3 DNA follows: TGTGCCAGCAGCCCCGGGACAGGGAGGAATCAGCCCCAGCATTTT.

The chain combines TRBV4-1 with TRBJ1-5; 7 bases match TRBD1. The CDR3 spans 15 residues. Germline-derived CDR1 and CDR2 are MGHRA and YSYEKL. V gave up 5 bases and J gave up 4 bases; unmatched junction bases: 8. The DNA of the CDR3 is TGCGCCAGCAGCTTACAGGGGCGACTAAATCAGCCCCAGCATTTT. Translating gives CASSLQGRLNQPQHF.

This chain connects TRBV29-1 to TRBJ2-7; the D gene is possibly TRBD2 (6 bases). The CDR3 is 16 residues long. CDR1 SQVTM and CDR2 ANQGSEA come from the germline V gene. V was pared by 1 base and J by 3 bases, with 19 bases between. CDR3: CSVEVGRGFRGYEQYF. CDR3 DNA: TGCAGCGTTGAAGTAGGTCGGGGGTTTAGAGGCTACGAGCAGTACTTC.

J is TRBJ2-1 and V is TRBV10-2; TRBD2 matches 12 bases. CDR1 and CDR2 from the germline V gene are WSHSY and SAAADI. J gave up 6 bases and V 5 bases, and 5 bases lay outside the gene matches. The CDR3 spans 15 residues. CDR3 protein: CASSQLAGGFNEQFF. The DNA for the CDR3 is TGCGCCAGCAGTCAACTAGCGGGAGGATTCAATGAGCAGTTCTTC.

The chain couples TRBV4-3 to TRBJ1-4, with 7 bases matching TRBD1. CDR1 is LGHNA and CDR2 is YSLEER in the germline V gene. V was pared by 7 bases and J by 8 bases, with 10 bases of the junction left unmatched. CDR3 length equals 14 residues. The CDR3 here is CASTPDRVVEKLFF. The DNA for the CDR3 is TGCGCCAGCACGCCTGACAGGGTTGTCGAAAAACTGTTTTTT.